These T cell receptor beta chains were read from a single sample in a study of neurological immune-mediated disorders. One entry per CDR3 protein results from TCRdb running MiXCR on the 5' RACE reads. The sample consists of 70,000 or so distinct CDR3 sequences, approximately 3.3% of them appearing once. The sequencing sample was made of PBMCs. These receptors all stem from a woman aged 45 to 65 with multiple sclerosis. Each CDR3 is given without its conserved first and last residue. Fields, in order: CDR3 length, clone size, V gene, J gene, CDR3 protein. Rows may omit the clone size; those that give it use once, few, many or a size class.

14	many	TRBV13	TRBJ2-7	ASSLTSRTSSYEQY
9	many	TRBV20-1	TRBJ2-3	SPGGTDTQY
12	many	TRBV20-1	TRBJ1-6	SARDSQGYSPLH
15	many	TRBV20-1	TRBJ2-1	SARKGYSGLGYNEQF
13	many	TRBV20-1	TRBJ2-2	SAEGLDGNTGELF
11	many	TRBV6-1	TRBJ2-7	ASIEDSLYEQY
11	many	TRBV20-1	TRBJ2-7	SARVPGPYEQY
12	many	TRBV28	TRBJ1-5	ASQGWGLNQPQH
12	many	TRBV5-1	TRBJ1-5	ASSLAGAGQPQH
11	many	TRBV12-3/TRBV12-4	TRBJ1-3	ASSTGPGNTIY
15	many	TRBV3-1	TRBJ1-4	ASSLKTQGGLNEKLF
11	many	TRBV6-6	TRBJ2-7	ASSPGSPGEQY
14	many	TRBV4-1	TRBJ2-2	ASSRLGRENTGELF
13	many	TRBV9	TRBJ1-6	ASSVGSSYNSPLH
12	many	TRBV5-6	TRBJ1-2	ASSSGQGALGYT
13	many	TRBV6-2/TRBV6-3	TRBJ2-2	ASSYLRTASGELF
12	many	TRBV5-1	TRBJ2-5	ASSLAGFEETQY
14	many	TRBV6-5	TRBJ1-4	ASRKRTPATNEKLF
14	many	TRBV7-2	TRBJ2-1	ASSLGPSGGNNEQF
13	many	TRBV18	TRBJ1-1	ASSPRQGAGTEAF
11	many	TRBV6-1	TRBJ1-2	ASSETGLYGYT
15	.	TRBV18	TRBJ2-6	ASSSRDSATGANVLT
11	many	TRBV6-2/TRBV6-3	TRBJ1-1	ASSYLHNTEAF
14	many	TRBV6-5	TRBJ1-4	ASSTARGATNEKLF
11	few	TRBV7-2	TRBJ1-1	ASSASGQGNVF
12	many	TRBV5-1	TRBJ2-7	ASSPGGRSYEQY
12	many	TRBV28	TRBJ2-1	ASLRGSVYNEQF
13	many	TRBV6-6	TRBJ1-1	ASSYSGGGGTEAF
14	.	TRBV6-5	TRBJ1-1	ASSYSHSRRMAEAF
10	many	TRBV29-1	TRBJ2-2	SVDRGTGELF
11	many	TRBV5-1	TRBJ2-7	ASSLKTPYEQY